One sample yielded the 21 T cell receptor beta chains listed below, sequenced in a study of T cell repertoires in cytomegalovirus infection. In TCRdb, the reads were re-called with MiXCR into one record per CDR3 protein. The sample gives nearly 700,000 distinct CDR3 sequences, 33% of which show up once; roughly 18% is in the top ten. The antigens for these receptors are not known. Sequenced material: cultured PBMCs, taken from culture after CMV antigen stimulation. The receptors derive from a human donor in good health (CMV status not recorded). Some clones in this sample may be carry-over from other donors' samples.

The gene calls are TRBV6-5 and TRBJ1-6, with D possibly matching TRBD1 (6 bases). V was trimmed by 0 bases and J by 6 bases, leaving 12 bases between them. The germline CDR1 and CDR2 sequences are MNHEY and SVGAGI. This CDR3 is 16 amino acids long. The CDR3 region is CASSYSTGTFNSPLHF. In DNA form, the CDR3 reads TGTGCCAGCAGTTACTCAACCGGGACATTTAATTCACCCCTCCACTTT.

The CDR3 protein is CASKQADKETQYF. The CDR3 nucleotides read TGTGCCAGCAAGCAGGCAGATAAGGAGACCCAGTACTTC. The genes are TRBV12-3 or TRBV12-4 and TRBJ2-5; unclear D gene. CDR3 size: 13 residues. V shed 7 bases and J shed 5 bases, with 14 bases lying between them.

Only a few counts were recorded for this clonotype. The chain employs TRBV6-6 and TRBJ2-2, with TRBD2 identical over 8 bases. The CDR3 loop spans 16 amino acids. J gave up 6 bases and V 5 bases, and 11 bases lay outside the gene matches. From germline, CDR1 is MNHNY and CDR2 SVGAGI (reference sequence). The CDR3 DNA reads TGTGCCAGCAGTCATGCCGGGGGGGAATGGTCCGGGGAGCTGTTTTTT. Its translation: CASSHAGGEWSGELFF.

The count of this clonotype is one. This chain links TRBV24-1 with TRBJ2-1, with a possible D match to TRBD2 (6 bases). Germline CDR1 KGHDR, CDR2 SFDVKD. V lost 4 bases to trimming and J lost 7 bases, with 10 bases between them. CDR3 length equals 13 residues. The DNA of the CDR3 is TGTGCCACCAGTGACTCTCTAGCGAATGAGCAGTTCTTC. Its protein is CATSDSLANEQFF.

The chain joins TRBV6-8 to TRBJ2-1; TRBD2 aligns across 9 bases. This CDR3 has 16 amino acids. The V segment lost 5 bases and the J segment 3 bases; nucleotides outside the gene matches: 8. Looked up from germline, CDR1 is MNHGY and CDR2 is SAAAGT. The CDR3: CASSAPGSGSYNEQFF. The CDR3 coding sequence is TGTGCCAGCAGTGCCCCGGGTAGCGGGAGCTACAATGAGCAGTTCTTC.

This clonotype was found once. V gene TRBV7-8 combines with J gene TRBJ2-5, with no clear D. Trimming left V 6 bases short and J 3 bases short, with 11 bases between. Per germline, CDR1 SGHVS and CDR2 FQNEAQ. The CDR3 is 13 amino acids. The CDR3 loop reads CASRPTWKETQYF. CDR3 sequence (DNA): TGTGCCAGCAGACCTACGTGGAAAGAGACCCAGTACTTC.

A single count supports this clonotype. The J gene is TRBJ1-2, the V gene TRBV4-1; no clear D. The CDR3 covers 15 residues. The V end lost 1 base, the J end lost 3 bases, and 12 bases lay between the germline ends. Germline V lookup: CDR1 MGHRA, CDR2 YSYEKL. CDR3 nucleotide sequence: TGCGCCAGCAGCCAAGTTAGGGCTAAAGACTATGGCTACACCTTC. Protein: CASSQVRAKDYGYTF.

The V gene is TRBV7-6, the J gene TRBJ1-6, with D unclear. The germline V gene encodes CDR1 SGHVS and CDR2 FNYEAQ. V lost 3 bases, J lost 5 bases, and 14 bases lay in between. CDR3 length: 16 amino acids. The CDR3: CASSLLSRRDNSPLHF. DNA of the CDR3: TGTGCCAGCAGCTTGCTCTCCAGGAGAGATAATTCACCCCTCCACTTT.

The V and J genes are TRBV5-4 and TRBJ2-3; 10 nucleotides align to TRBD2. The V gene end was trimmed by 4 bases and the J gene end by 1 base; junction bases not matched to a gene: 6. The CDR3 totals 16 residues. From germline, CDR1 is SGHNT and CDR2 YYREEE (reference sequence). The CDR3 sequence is CASSPTSGMRTDTQYF. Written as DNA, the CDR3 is TGTGCCAGCAGCCCCACTAGCGGGATGCGCACAGATACGCAGTATTTT.

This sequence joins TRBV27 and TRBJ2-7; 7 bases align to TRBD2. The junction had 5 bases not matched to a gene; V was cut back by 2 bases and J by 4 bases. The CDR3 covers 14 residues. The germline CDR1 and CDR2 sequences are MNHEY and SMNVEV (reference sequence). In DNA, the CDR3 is TGTGCCAGCAGTTTAATGGGGAGGGAGTACGAGCAGTACTTC. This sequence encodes CASSLMGREYEQYF.

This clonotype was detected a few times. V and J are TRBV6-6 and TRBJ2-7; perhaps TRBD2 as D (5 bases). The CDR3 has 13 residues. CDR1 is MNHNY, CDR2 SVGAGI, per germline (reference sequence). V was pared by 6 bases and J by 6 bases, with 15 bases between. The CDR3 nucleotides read TGTGCCAGCAGGGGGTCTGCGGGCGGCGAGCAGTACTTC. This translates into CASRGSAGGEQYF.

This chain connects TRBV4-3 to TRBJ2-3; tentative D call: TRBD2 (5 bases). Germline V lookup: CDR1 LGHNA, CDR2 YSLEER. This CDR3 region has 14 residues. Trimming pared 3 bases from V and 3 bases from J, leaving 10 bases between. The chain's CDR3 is CASSQMRTTDTQYF. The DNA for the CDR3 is TGCGCCAGCAGCCAGATGAGGACTACAGATACGCAGTATTTT.

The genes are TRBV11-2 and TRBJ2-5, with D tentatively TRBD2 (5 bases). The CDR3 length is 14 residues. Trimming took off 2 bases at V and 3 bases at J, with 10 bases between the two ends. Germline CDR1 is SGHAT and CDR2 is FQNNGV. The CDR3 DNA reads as TGTGCCAGCAGCTTAATACGGGGAAAAGAGACCCAGTACTTC. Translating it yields CASSLIRGKETQYF.

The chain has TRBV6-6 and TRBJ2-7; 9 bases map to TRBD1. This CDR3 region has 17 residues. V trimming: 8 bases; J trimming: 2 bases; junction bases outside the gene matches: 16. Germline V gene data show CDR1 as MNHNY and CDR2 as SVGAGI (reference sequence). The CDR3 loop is CASGDRDLAESTYEQYF. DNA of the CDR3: TGTGCCAGCGGGGACAGGGATCTGGCGGAGAGTACCTACGAGCAGTACTTC.

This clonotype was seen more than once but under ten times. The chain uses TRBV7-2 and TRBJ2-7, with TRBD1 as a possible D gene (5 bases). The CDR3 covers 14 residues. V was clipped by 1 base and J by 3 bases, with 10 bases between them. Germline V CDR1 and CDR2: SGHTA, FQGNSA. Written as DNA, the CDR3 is TGTGCCAGCAGCTTAGGACCAGGGCTCTACGAGCAGTACTTC. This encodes CASSLGPGLYEQYF.

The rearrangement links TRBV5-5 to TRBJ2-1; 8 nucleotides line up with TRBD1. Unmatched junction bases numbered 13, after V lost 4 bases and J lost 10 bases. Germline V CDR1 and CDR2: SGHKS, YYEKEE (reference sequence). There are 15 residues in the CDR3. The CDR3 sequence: CASSPRTGSQEEQFF. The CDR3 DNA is TGTGCCAGCAGCCCAAGGACAGGGTCCCAAGAGGAGCAGTTCTTC.

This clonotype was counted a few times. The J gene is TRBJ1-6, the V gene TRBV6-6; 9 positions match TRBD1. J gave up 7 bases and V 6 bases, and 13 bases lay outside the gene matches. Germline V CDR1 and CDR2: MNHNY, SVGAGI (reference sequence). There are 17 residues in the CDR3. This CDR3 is CASSYTGTGPGNSPLHF. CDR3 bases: TGTGCCAGCAGCTACACCGGGACAGGGCCGGGGAATTCACCCCTCCACTTT.

The CDR3 DNA sequence: TGCAGCGTTCTGGTGGACAGGCCGGGGACCCAGTACTTC. This codes for CSVLVDRPGTQYF. V gene TRBV29-1 combines with J gene TRBJ2-5; TRBD1 matches at 7 bases. V trimming: 5 bases; J trimming: 7 bases; junction bases outside the gene matches: 10. Germline V CDR1 and CDR2: SQVTM, ANQGSEA. The CDR3 runs 13 residues.

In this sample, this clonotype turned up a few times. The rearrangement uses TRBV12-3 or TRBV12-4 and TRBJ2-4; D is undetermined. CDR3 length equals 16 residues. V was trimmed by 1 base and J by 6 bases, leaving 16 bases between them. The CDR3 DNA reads TGTGCCAGCAGTTTAGTCGAGGACCGAACTTTAAACATTCAGTACTTC. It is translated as CASSLVEDRTLNIQYF.

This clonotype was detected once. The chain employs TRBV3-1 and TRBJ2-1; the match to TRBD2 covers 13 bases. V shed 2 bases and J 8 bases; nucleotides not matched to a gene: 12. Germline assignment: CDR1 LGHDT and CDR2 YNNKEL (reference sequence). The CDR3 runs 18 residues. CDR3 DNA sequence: TGTGCCAGCAGCCAACCCCCTACTAGCGGGAGGGCCACGGATGAGCAGTTCTTC. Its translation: CASSQPPTSGRATDEQFF.

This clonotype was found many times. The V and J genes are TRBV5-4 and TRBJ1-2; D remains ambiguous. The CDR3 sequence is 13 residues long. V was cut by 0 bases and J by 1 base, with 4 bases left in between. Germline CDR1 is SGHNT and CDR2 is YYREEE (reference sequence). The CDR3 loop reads CASSLDSNYGYTF. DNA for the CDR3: TGTGCCAGCAGCTTGGACAGTAACTATGGCTACACCTTC.